These 6 T cell receptor beta chains were all obtained from the same sample, sequenced in a study of read filtering for tumor transcriptome and immune sequencing. From around 0.4 ug of RNA, a library with molecular barcoded alpha/delta and beta/gamma adaptors was made. Using its own MiXCR run on the reads, TCRdb lists one record per CDR3 protein. The sample contains about 130,000 distinct CDR3 sequences, 10% to 15% of which appear only once. Source material: a population of CD138-negative cells sorted from bone marrow. The receptors were sampled from a donor aged 40 or over with multiple myeloma.

CDR3 coding DNA: TGTGCCAGCAGCTTAGCGGGGGAACTAGCGGGACGCGAGGGGACCCAGTACTTC. Its protein product is CASSLAGELAGREGTQYF. The gene calls are TRBV7-2 and TRBJ2-5, with 10 bases that match TRBD2. This CDR3 comprises 18 residues. CDR1 and CDR2 (germline): SGHTA, FQGNSA. V trimming: 0 bases; J trimming: 7 bases; junction bases outside the gene matches: 14.

This clonotype appeared a single time. A much larger clone is a single base away; this may be a read error. This chain uses TRBV7-9 with TRBJ1-1; D is unresolved. CDR3 size: 13 residues. From germline, CDR1 is SEHNR and CDR2 FQNEAQ (reference sequence). Deletions cut 5 bases from V and 2 bases from J, with 9 bases between. This CDR3 reads CASSDQENTEAFF. The DNA for the CDR3 is TGTGCCAGCAGCGACCAGGAAAACACTGAAGCTTTCTTT.

This clonotype was counted ten times or more. The chain couples TRBV5-1 to TRBJ2-1, with 13 bases identical to TRBD2. J gave up 8 bases and V 4 bases, and 6 bases lay outside the gene matches. Germline CDR1 and CDR2: SGHRS and YFSETQ. The CDR3 has 15 amino acids. The CDR3 sequence: CASSPGLAGRYEQFF. As DNA, the CDR3 is TGCGCCAGCAGCCCGGGACTAGCGGGGAGGTATGAGCAGTTCTTC.

This rearrangement joins TRBV28 to TRBJ1-1; tentatively, D is TRBD1 (6 bases). The V and J ends lost 10 bases and 3 bases respectively, with 12 bases between them. Germline V gene lookup returns CDR1 MDHEN and CDR2 SYDVKM. The CDR3 consists of 12 residues. The CDR3 spells CATGGLDTEAFF. The DNA for the CDR3 is TGTGCCACCGGGGGGCTGGACACTGAAGCTTTCTTT.

This clonotype has ten or more counts. V and J are TRBV6-1 and TRBJ2-7, with TRBD2 identical over 12 bases. V lost 7 bases and J lost 4; bases outside the gene matches: 11. CDR1 is MNHNS, CDR2 SASEGT, per germline. CDR3 length: 16 residues. CDR3 amino acids: CASISRATSGSYEQYF. The DNA for the CDR3 is TGTGCCAGCATTAGCCGCGCGACTAGCGGGAGTTACGAGCAGTACTTC.

This clonotype has a count of ten or more. The chain couples TRBV6-2 or TRBV6-3 to TRBJ2-5, with unresolved D. The V gene's germline CDR1 is MNHEY and CDR2 SVGEGT. The germline V and J ends were trimmed by 0 bases and 4 bases, with 15 bases remaining between them. The CDR3 loop spans 16 amino acids. CDR3 sequence (DNA): TGTGCCAGCAGTTACTCGGAGCTCGGCGTCCGAGAGACCCAGTACTTC. As protein: CASSYSELGVRETQYF.